The text below deals with one TCR beta chain. The source of the sample is a study of control samples from healthy donors and cancer patients. Assay used: immunoSEQ multiplex PCR; TCRdb lists only in-frame clones, some missing. Here the sample spans about 120,000 clones, about 86% being singletons. This sequence was found in a man aged 30-40 years in good health. Sequencing input: blood.

The DNA of the CDR3 is TGTGCCAGCGCTCAGGGGAGCACAGATACGCAGTATTTT. It codes for CASAQGSTDTQYF. The chain couples TRBV9 to TRBJ2-3; TRBD1 is a possible D gene (6 bases). CDR1 SGDLS and CDR2 YYNGEE come from the germline V gene. The CDR3 has 13 amino acids. Trimming shortened V by 7 bases and J by 0 bases, and 9 bases separated the two germline ends. Drawing the rest from reference TRBV9 and TRBJ2-3, the complete variable domain is DSGVTQTPKHLITATGQRVTLRCSPRSGDLSVYWYQQSLDQGLQFLIQYYNGEERAKGNILERFSAQQFPDLHSELNLSSLELGDSALYFCASAQGSTDTQYFGPGTRLTVL.